This T cell receptor beta chain was identified in a study of Ad26.COV2.S vaccination and SARS-CoV-2 variants (dated by TCRdb to the early 2020s). About the investigation overall: Vaccine-arm donors came from COV1001, a multicentre, randomized, double-blind, placebo-controlled phase I-IIa trial of Ad26.COV2.S in healthy adults. Dosing of Ad26.COV2.S was intramuscular, at either 5x10^10 or 1x10^11 viral particles, delivered as one shot or as two shots spaced 56 days apart. TCRbeta repertoire sequencing was used to assess the specificity and breadth of SARS-CoV-2-reactive T cell receptors after Ad26.COV2.S vaccination. The TCR-sequenced set comprised about 32 samples: some 20 Ad26.COV2.S vaccine recipients, 5 placebo recipients and 8 SARS-CoV-2 convalescent individuals. Trial participants were randomized into five groups of five: low-dose or high-dose Ad26.COV2.S given once or twice, or placebo on both occasions. Investigators did not know the trial group allocation while performing experiments and assessing outcomes.

Concerning this clone: Its recognized antigen is unknown. The input lacks base qualities; no much larger clone sits a single base away.

TCRbeta CDR3 regions were sequenced with the immunoSEQ Assay. After extraction, genomic DNA underwent amplification by bias-controlled multiplex PCR, followed by high-throughput sequencing. Turning to the authors' computational methods: To quantify the absolute abundance of each unique TCRbeta CDR3 region, sequences were collapsed and filtered. T cell fraction was estimated by normalizing TCRbeta template counts to usable DNA, with usable DNA measured through amplification of reference genes found in all nucleated cells. Repertoire TCRs were annotated as SARS-CoV-2-specific by exact matching of V gene, CDR3 amino acid sequence and J gene to a known reactive TCR set. The reference SARS-CoV-2 TCR set came from MIRA and was filtered for enrichment in COVID-19-positive ImmuneCODE repertoires, removing public or cross-reactive TCRs. Using the MIRA antigens, annotated TCRs were further analysed by specific ORF or by position within an ORF. Depth was the summed frequency of annotated unique rearrangements, while breadth was defined as annotated unique rearrangements over total unique productive rearrangements. Two-sided Wilcoxon rank-sum tests were applied when comparing TCR breadth between groups. Not all clones reach the TCRdb copy of this immuneACCESS table, which keeps in-frame sequences only. Checked studies attribute under half of the gap to unresolved V genes and leave the rest unexplained. V and J calls and clone size follow that table, whereas D and trimming were derived from the DNA. For this sample there are 440,000 or so clones; over 80% appear just once. The ten largest clones capture less than 2% of the sample.

For this chain, trimming is 1 base at the V end and 6 bases at the J end, and the number of junction bases without a gene match is 3. Looking up the germline V gene (reference sequence) yields CDR1 LNHDA and CDR2 SQIVND. The CDR3 runs 15 amino acids, cysteine and phenylalanine included. The read is trimmed to its CDR3 DNA, 45 bases read in frame from base 1. Results and caveats for the whole study, not just this receptor: Vaccine and placebo recipients had similar non-spike TCR breadth, a finding consistent with the vaccine containing only spike. Substantial breadth of spike-specific CD8+ and CD4+ T cell responses was reported after vaccination. Higher spike-specific TCR breadth was observed in Ad26.COV2.S recipients than in placebo recipients (P = 0.0014). The authors noted that total T cell responses may have been underestimated by the TCR breadth and depth analyses. The study was not powered to compare responses between vaccine doses or regimens.

The treatment or condition label corresponds to: approximately 18 received Ad26.COV2.S at low or high dose, single or two shots; about 5 received placebo; per-sample allocation not given. For vaccine and placebo recipients, the sequenced repertoires came from samples collected on day 63 after the first injection. Between 29 July and 7 August 2020, Cohort 1b enrolled fewer than 30 adults aged 18-55 years at one site in Boston, USA. Ad26.COV2.S was a replication-incompetent adenovirus type 26 vector that expressed a prefusion-stabilized SARS-CoV-2 spike protein derived from the original Wuhan strain.

This receptor chain uses TRBV19 and TRBJ2-1; TRBD2 agrees with 10 junctional bases. The TCR sequence derives from a person aged 18-65 years who received the Ad26.COV2.S COVID-19 vaccine or a placebo. The material was peripheral blood, obtained in a trial of Ad26.COV2.S vaccine versus placebo. DNA sequence: TGTGCCAGTAGTATAGGGAGCGGGGGGGCCAATGAGCAGTTCTTC. Translated, it reads CASSIGSGGANEQFF.